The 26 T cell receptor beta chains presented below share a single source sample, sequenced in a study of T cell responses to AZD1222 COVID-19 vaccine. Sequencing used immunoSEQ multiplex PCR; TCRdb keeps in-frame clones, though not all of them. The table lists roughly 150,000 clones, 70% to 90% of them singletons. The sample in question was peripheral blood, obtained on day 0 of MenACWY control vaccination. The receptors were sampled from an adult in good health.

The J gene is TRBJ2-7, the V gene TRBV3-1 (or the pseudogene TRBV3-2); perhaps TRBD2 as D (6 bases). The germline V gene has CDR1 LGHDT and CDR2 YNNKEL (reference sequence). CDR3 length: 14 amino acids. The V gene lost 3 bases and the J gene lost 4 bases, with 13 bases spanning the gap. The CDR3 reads CASSHAGILYEQYF. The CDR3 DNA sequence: TGTGCCAGCAGCCATGCGGGAATTCTGTACGAGCAGTACTTC.

CDR3 loop: CASSQVTRGSDTQYF. The CDR3 DNA is TGTGCCAGCAGCCAAGTAACTAGAGGTTCAGATACGCAGTATTTT. The chain couples TRBV3-1 (or the pseudogene TRBV3-2) to TRBJ2-3; possibly TRBD2 for D (5 bases). CDR3 length: 15 residues. Germline V gene sequence: CDR1 LGHDT, CDR2 YNNKEL (reference sequence). With 1 base removed from V and 4 bases from J, the gap between germline ends came to 12 bases.

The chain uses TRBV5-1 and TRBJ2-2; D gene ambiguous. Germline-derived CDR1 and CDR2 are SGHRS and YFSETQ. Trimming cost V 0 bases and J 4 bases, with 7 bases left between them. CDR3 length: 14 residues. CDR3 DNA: TGCGCCAGCAGCTTGGATACAGCCACCGGGGAGCTGTTTTTT. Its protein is CASSLDTATGELFF.

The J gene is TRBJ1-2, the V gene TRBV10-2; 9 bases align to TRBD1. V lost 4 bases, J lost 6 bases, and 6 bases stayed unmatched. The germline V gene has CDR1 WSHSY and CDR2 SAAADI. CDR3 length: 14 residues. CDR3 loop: CASSAGQGFNGYTF. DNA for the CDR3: TGCGCCAGCAGTGCGGGACAGGGTTTCAATGGCTACACCTTC.

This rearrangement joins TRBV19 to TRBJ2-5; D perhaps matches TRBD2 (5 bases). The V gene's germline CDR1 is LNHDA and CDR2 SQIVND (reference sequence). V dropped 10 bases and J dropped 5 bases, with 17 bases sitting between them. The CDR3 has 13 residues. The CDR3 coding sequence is TGTGCCACCACTTGGGCAGGCGGGGAGACCCAGTACTTC. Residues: CATTWAGGETQYF.

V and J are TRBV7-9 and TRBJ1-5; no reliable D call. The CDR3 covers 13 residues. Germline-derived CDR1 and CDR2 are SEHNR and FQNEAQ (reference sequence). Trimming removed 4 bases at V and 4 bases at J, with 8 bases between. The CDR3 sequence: CASSSNANQPQHF. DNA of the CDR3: TGTGCCAGCAGCTCCAACGCAAATCAGCCCCAGCATTTT.

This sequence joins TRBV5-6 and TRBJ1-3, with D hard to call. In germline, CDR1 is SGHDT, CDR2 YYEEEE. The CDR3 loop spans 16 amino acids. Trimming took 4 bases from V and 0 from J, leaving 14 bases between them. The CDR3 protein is CASSMDGWFSGNTIYF. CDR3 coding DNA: TGTGCCAGCAGCATGGACGGGTGGTTCTCTGGAAACACCATATATTTT.

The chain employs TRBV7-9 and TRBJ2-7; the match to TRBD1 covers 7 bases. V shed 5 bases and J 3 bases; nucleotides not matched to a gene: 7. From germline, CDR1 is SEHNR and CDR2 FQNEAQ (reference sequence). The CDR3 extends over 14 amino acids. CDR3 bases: TGTGCCAGCAGCCCACCAGGGGGAAGCTACGAGCAGTACTTC. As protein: CASSPPGGSYEQYF.

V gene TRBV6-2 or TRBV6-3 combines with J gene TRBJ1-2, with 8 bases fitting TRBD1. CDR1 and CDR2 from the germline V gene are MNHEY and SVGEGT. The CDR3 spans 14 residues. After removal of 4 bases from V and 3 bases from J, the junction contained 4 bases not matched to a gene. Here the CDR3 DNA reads TGTGCCAGCAGTTCGCCGACAGGGGACTATGGCTACACCTTC. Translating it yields CASSSPTGDYGYTF.

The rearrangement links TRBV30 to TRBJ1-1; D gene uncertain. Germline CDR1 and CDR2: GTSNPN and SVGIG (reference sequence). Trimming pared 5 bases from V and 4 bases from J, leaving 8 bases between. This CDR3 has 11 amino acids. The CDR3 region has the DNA TGTGCCTGGGGGCTAGCCACTGAAGCTTTCTTT. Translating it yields CAWGLATEAFF.

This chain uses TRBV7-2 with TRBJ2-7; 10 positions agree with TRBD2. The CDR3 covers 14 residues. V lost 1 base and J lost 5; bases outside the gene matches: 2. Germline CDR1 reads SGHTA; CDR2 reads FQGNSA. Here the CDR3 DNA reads TGTGCCAGCAGCTTAGGGCTAGCGGGAGACGAGCAGTACTTC. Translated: CASSLGLAGDEQYF.

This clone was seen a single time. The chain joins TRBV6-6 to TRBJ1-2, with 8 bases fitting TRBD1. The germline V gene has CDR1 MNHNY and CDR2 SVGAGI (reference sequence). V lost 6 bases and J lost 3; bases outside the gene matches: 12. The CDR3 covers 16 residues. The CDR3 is CASSSQQGAGDYGYTF. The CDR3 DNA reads TGTGCCAGCAGCTCACAGCAGGGGGCAGGGGACTATGGCTACACCTTC.

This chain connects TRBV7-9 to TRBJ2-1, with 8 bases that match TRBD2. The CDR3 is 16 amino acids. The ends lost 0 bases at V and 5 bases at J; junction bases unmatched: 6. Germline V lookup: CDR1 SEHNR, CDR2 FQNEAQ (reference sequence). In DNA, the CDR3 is TGTGCCAGCAGCTTAGCAGGAGCGGGGGCAAACAATGAGCAGTTCTTC. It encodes CASSLAGAGANNEQFF.

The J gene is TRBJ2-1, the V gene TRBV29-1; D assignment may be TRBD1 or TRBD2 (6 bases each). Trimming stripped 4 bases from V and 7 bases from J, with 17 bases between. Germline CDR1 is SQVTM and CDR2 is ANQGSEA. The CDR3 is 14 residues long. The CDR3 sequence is CSVGVRQGRNEQFF. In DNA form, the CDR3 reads TGCAGCGTTGGAGTACGGCAGGGGAGGAATGAGCAGTTCTTC.

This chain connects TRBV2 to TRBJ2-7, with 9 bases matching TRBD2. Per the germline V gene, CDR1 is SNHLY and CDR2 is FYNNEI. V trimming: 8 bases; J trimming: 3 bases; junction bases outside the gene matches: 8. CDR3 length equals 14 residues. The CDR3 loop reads CASSATSGDYEQYF. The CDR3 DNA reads TGTGCCAGCTCCGCGACTAGCGGAGACTACGAGCAGTACTTC.

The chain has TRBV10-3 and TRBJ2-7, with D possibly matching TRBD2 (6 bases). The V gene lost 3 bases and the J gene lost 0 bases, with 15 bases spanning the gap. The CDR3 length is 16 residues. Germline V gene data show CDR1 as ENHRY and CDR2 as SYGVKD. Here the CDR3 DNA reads TGTGCCATCAGTGACCGGGAGCGGACCTACTCCTACGAGCAGTACTTC. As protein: CAISDRERTYSYEQYF.

CDR3 nucleotides: TGTGCCAGCAGTGAAGATGGCGCGGCAGGCAACACTGAAGCTTTCTTT. Its protein product is CASSEDGAAGNTEAFF. The J gene is TRBJ1-1, the V gene TRBV2; D unresolved. From germline, CDR1 is SNHLY and CDR2 FYNNEI. This CDR3 has 16 residues. V dropped 1 base and J dropped 2 bases, with 14 bases sitting between them. Full variable domain (remainder filled in from reference TRBV2 and TRBJ1-1): EPEVTQTPSHQVTQMGQEVILRCVPISNHLYFYWYRQILGQKVEFLVSFYNNEISEKSEIFDDQFSVERPDGSNFTLKIRSTKLEDSAMYFCASSEDGAAGNTEAFFGQGTRLTVV.

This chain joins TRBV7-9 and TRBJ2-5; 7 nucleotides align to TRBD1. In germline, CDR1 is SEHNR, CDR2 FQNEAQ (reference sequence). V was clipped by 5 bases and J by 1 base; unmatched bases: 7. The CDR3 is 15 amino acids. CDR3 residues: CASSHRGSSQETQYF. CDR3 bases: TGTGCCAGCAGCCACAGGGGCAGTAGCCAAGAGACCCAGTACTTC.

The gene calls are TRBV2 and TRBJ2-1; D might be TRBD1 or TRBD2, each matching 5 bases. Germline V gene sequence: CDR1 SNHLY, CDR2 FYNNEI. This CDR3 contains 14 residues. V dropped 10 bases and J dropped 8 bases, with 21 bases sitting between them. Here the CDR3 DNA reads TGTGCCACCACTCCCGGGACCCCAATCGATGAGCAGTTCTTC. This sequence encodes CATTPGTPIDEQFF.

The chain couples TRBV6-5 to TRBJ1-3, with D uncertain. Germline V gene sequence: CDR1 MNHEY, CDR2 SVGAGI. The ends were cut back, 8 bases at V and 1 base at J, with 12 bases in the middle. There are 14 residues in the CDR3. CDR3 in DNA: TGTGCCAGCCGGCCGAGGTTTTCTGGAAACACCATATATTTT. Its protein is CASRPRFSGNTIYF.

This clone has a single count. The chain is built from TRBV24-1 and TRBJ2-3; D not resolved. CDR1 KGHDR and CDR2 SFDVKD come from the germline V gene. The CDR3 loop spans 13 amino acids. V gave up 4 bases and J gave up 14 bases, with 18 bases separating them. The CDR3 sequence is CATSDPPGDSLYF. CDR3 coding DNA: TGTGCCACCAGTGACCCTCCCGGCGATAGCCTGTATTTT.

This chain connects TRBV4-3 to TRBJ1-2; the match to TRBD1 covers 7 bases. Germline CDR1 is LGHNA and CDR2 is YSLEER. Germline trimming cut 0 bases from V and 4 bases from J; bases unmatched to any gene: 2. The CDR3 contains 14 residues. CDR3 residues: CASSQETGVYGYTF. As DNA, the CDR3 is TGCGCCAGCAGCCAAGAAACAGGGGTCTATGGCTACACCTTC.

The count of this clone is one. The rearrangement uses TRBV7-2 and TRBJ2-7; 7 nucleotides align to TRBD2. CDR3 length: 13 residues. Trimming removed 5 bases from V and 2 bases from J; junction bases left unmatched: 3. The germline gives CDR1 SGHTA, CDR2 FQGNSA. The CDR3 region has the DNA TGTGCCAGCAGCCGGGACTACGCCTACGAGCAGTACTTC. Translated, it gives CASSRDYAYEQYF.

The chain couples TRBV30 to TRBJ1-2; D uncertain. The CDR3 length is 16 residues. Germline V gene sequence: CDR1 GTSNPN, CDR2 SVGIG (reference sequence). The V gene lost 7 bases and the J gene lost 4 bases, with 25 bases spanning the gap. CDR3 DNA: TGTGCCTCCCTTGGGGTCCCTGGTTTAAGGCTCTATGGCTACACCTTC. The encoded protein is CASLGVPGLRLYGYTF.

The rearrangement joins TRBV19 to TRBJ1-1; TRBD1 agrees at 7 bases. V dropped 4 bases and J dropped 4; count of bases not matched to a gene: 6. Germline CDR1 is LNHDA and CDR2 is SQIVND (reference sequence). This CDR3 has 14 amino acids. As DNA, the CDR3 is TGTGCCAGTAGTACGACAGGGTACGCCACTGAAGCTTTCTTT. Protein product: CASSTTGYATEAFF.

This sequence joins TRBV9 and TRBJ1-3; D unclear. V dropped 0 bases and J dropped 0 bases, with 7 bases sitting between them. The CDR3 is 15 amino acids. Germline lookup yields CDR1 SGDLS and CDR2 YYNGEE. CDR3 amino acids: CASSVEASSGNTIYF. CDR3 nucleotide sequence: TGTGCCAGCAGCGTAGAGGCCAGCTCTGGAAACACCATATATTTT.